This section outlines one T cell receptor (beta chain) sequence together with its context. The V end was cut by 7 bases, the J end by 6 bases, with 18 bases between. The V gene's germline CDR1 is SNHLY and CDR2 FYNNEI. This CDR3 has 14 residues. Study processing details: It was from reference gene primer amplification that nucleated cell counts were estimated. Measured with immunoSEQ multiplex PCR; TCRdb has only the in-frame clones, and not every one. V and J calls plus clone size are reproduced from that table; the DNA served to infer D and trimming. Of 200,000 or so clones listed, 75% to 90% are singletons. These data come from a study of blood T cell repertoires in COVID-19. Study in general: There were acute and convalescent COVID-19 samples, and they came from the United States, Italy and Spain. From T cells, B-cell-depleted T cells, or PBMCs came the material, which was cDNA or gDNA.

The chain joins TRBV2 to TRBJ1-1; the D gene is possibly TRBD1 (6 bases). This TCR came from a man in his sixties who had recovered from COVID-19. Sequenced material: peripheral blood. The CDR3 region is CASTEAGAASEAFF. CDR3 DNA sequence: TGTGCCAGCACCGAGGCGGGGGCAGCGTCTGAAGCTTTCTTT.